The source of this T cell receptor beta chain is a study of blood T cell repertoires in COVID-19. Looked up from germline, CDR1 is KGHSH and CDR2 is LQKENI. Trimming removed 6 bases at V and 6 bases at J, with 17 bases between. This CDR3 comprises 14 residues. This table comes from immunoSEQ multiplex PCR, and its TCRdb copy is limited to in-frame clones, with some not included. The data contain 95,000 to 110,000 clones, roughly nine tenths of them singletons. Sequenced input: peripheral blood. The clonotype was recovered from a human donor in a cohort sampled during active COVID-19. V usage is TRBV18 and J usage is TRBJ1-2; maybe TRBD1 (6 bases). The DNA of the CDR3 is TGTGCCAGCTCCACGGGGGGGGACACCCATGGCTACACCTTC. It yields the protein CASSTGGDTHGYTF. The whole variable domain, filled in from reference TRBV18 and TRBJ1-2, reads NAGVMQNPRHLVRRRGQEARLRCSPMKGHSHVYWYRQLPEEGLKFMVYLQKENIIDESGMPKERFSAEFPKEGPSILRIQQVVRGDSAAYFCASSTGGDTHGYTFGSGTRLTVV.